This T cell receptor beta chain was sequenced in a study of blood T cell repertoires in COVID-19. In the study overall: Sites across the United States, Italy and Spain contributed samples from acute and convalescent COVID-19. PBMCs, B-cell-depleted T cells, or T cells provided the cDNA or gDNA that made up the material.

Trimming took 4 bases from V and 6 from J; bases not matched to a gene: 12. CDR1 SGHTS and CDR2 YDEGEE come from the germline V gene. This CDR3 has 17 residues. In the authors' workflow: Researchers report that nucleated cell counts were estimated from reference gene primer amplification. The assay was immunoSEQ multiplex PCR, and TCRdb's table has in-frame clones only and misses some. V and J calls and clone size are as listed in that table; D and trimming were resolved from the DNA. Found here are about 140,000 clones, 75% to 85% of them singletons; the top ten hold 10% to 13%. Sequences were obtained from peripheral blood. The receptor comes from a man in his sixties with active or convalescent COVID-19. This chain joins TRBV5-8 and TRBJ2-2; 10 bases are a match to TRBD1. The CDR3: CASSGPGQGFSSGELFF. CDR3 sequence (DNA): TGTGCCAGCAGCGGACCGGGACAGGGGTTTAGTTCCGGGGAGCTGTTTTTT. The full variable domain, in which reference TRBV5-8 and TRBJ2-2 provide the parts outside the CDR3, is EAGVTQSPTHLIKTRGQQATLRCSPISGHTSVYWYQQALGLGLQFLLWYDEGEERNRGNFPPRFSGRQFPNYSSELNVNALELEDSALYLCASSGPGQGFSSGELFFGEGSRLTVL.